This T cell receptor (beta chain) was identified during a study of T cells in Graves' hyperthyroidism and ophthalmopathy. Study-wide context: The authors collected peripheral blood at initial diagnosis, before any treatment. Study observations and caveats: Researchers found most expanded thyroid clonotypes above 0.001 in blood as well. Ophthalmopathy onset followed model prediction by a median about 6.9 months.

Among ophthalmopathy patients, the Clinical Activity Score reached at least 3, the NOSPECS grade reached at least 4, and duration remained under 3 months. TCR beta CDR3 regions were amplified from RNA. HTBI primers were employed in a first-round RT-PCR of the TCR CDR3. TCRdb fed the multiplex PCR reads into MiXCR, producing one record per CDR3 protein. The data contain hundreds of thousands of distinct CDR3 sequences, approximately 16% of them seen just once; the ten biggest clones take up 15% to 20%. Germline V gene data show CDR1 as DFQATT and CDR2 as SNEGSKA (reference sequence). Trimming took 8 bases from V and 1 from J; bases not matched to a gene: 15. The CDR3 totals 17 residues. This clonotype showed up many times. Its matching antigen is unknown.

This TCR was sampled from a woman aged 60-75 years with Graves' ophthalmopathy. V usage is TRBV20-1 and J usage is TRBJ2-3, with 10 bases fitting TRBD2. The sample was blood. The CDR3 sequence is CSPRRARGLAGTDTQYF. The CDR3 region has the DNA TGCAGTCCACGCCGGGCGCGAGGACTAGCGGGCACAGATACGCAGTATTTT.